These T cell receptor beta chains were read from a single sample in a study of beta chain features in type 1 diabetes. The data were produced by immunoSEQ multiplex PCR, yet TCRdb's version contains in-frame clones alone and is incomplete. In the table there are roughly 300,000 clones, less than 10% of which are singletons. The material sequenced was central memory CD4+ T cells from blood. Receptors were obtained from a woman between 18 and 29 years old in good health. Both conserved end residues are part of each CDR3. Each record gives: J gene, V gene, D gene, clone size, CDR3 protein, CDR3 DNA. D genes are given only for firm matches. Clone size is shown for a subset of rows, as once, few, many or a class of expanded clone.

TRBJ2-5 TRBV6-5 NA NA CASSSPLWGAETQYF TGTGCCAGCAGTTCACCTCTCTGGGGGGCAGAGACCCAGTACTTC
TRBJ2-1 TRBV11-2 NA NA CASSGGRNNEQFF TGTGCCAGCAGCGGGGGACGTAACAATGAGCAGTTCTTC
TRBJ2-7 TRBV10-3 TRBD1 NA CASSLGTGAEQYF TGTGCCAGCAGTCTCGGGACAGGGGCCGAGCAGTACTTC
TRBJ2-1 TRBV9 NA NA CASSETRAVRPYNEQFF TGTGCCAGCAGCGAAACCCGAGCGGTGAGGCCCTACAATGAGCAGTTCTTC
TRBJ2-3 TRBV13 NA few CASSLWERPTDTQYF TGTGCCAGCAGCTTATGGGAGCGGCCCACAGATACGCAGTATTTT
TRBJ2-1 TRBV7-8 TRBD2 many CASRGPGTSGKPEQFF TGTGCCAGCAGAGGACCCGGGACTAGCGGGAAGCCGGAGCAGTTCTTC
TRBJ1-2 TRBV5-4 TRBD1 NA CASSLTGGAGYTF TGTGCCAGCAGCCTTACAGGGGGCGCGGGCTACACCTTC
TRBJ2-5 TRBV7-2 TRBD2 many CASSGREETQYF TGTGCCAGCAGCGGGAGGGAAGAGACCCAGTACTTC
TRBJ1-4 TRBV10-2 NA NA CASMWELAGLGEKLFF TGCGCCAGCATGTGGGAGTTGGCAGGGTTAGGTGAAAAACTGTTTTTT
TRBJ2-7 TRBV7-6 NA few CASSPGTQPYEQYF TGTGCCAGCAGCCCCGGGACCCAACCGTACGAGCAGTACTTC
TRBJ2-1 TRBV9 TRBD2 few CASSTGTSSNNEQFF TGTGCCAGCAGCACCGGGACTAGTAGTAACAATGAGCAGTTCTTC
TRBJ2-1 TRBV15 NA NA CATSRDFGANNEQFF TGTGCCACCAGCAGAGATTTCGGGGCGAACAATGAGCAGTTCTTC
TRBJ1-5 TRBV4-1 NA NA CASSQDSEYDSNQPQHF TGCGCCAGCAGCCAAGATTCAGAGTATGATAGCAATCAGCCCCAGCATTTT
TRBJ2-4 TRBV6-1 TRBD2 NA CASSENLAGGKNKNIQYF TGTGCCAGCAGTGAAAACTTAGCGGGAGGGAAAAACAAAAACATTCAGTACTTC
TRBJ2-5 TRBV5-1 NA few CASSLGHVQETQYF TGCGCCAGCAGCCTCGGACATGTCCAAGAGACCCAGTACTTC
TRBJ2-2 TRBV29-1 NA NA CSVERPNTGELFF TGCAGCGTTGAGCGTCCGAACACCGGGGAGCTGTTTTTT
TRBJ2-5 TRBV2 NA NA CANKKEIGETQYF TGTGCCAACAAGAAGGAGATCGGAGAGACCCAGTACTTC
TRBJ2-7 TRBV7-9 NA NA CASSFGLDEQYF TGTGCCAGCAGCTTCGGACTGGACGAGCAGTACTTC
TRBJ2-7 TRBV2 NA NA CASSYGLEQYF TGTGCCAGCAGTTACGGGCTCGAGCAGTACTTC
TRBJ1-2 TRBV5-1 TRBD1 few CASSPGGYGYTF TGCGCCAGCAGCCCAGGGGGCTATGGCTACACCTTC
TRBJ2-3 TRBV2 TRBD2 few CASRAGLAGGTDTQYF TGTGCCAGCAGGGCCGGACTAGCGGGAGGCACAGATACGCAGTATTTT
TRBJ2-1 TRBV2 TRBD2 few CASRPLAGAHNEQFF TGTGCCAGCAGGCCCCTAGCGGGAGCCCACAATGAGCAGTTCTTC
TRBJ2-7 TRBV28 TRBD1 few CASSFSGGASSEQYF TGTGCCAGCAGTTTTTCAGGGGGCGCGTCGTCCGAGCAGTACTTC
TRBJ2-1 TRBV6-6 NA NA CASLRAGNTNEQFF TGTGCCAGCCTCCGGGCAGGGAATACGAATGAGCAGTTCTTC